The entry below describes one T cell receptor beta chain. The antigen is not known. Germline V gene lookup returns CDR1 MNHEY and CDR2 SMNVEV (reference sequence). This CDR3 has 15 amino acids. This sample is part of a study of post-analysis software for immune sequencing data. Whole-study results and caveats: Among five TRBV segments more frequent in patients than controls were TRBV5-6, TRBV5-1 and TRBV20-1.

TCR beta cDNA libraries had unique molecular identifiers. TCRdb independently ran MiXCR on the PCR reads; one entry per CDR3 protein. Of about 770,000 distinct CDR3 sequences in the sample, just over 45% were seen once. Sequenced sample: blood. The TCR was taken from a girl under 18 with multiple sclerosis. The rearrangement joins TRBV27 to TRBJ2-1, with 12 bases fitting TRBD2. The DNA end lines up better with TRBJ2-7; the J call may be wrong. The CDR3: CASSLWTSGNNEQYF. The CDR3 coding sequence is TGTGCCAGTAGTCTCTGGACTAGCGGGAACAATGAGCAGTACTTC.